The clone carrying this T cell receptor beta chain came up once. Its antigen is currently unknown. This sample was included in a study of T cell repertoires in cytomegalovirus infection. Study-wide background: In public TCR beta signatures, there were indications of both CMV infection and matching HLA type.

This CDR3 comprises 14 residues. Trimming pared 6 bases from V and 4 bases from J, leaving 12 bases between. CDR1 is SGHAT, CDR2 FQNNGV, per germline. Study findings and constraints: Cumulated frequencies of public TCR beta families served to identify carriers of CMV plus the relevant HLA. HLA-C-restricted CMV clonotypes gave the most frequent clonotype in two of eight donors.

TCRdb passed the reads through MiXCR, listing each CDR3 protein once. The table lists some 800,000 distinct CDR3 sequences, roughly 33% of them singletons. This sequence originates from a human donor in good health (CMV status not recorded). Some clones in this sample may be carry-over from other donors' samples. The sample was cultured CD8+ T cells from PBMCs, taken from culture after CMV antigen stimulation. This chain uses TRBV11-2 with TRBJ1-4; D remains ambiguous. CDR3 in DNA: TGTGCCAGCAGTGCCCGGTTCCTTAATGAAAAACTGTTTTTT. It yields the protein CASSARFLNEKLFF.